The 4 T cell receptor beta chains reported below all come from one sample, sequenced in a study of blood T cells in healthy people across ages. The second PCR ran 7 to 11 cycles with a sample-barcoded 5' primer and J-beta primers. TCRdb used MiXCR to reprocess the 5' RACE reads, holding one entry per CDR3 protein. The sample lists approximately 850,000 distinct CDR3 sequences, 40% to 50% occurring once. Sequencing was done on a sample of blood. These receptors all come from a man between 60 and 70 years old in good health.

This clonotype was detected a few times. This sequence joins TRBV20-1 and TRBJ1-4, with D unclear. Germline lookup yields CDR1 DFQATT and CDR2 SNEGSKA (reference sequence). Trimming pared 5 bases from V and 7 bases from J, leaving 8 bases between. CDR3 length: 11 amino acids. The CDR3 protein is CSAEAGEKLFF. CDR3 nucleotides: TGCAGTGCTGAGGCTGGTGAAAAACTGTTTTTT.

This chain connects TRBV10-2 to TRBJ2-7; D possibly corresponds to TRBD1 (6 bases). Germline V gene sequence: CDR1 WSHSY, CDR2 SAAADI. The CDR3 totals 14 residues. V lost 7 bases and J lost 4, with 17 bases in between. The CDR3 DNA reads as TGCGCCAGCAATGTCATGGGGGCGCGGTACGAGCAGTACTTC. This translates into CASNVMGARYEQYF.

The V call is TRBV28, the J call TRBJ1-6, with D unresolved. Trimming cost V 8 bases and J 8 bases, with 10 bases left between them. The CDR3 has 12 residues. Germline values: CDR1 MDHEN, CDR2 SYDVKM. The CDR3 nucleotides read TGTGCCAGCGCCTCGGGAGATTCACCCCTCCACTTT. It encodes CASASGDSPLHF.

Concerning this clonotype: A junction end diverges from the germline sequence, so it may reflect a read error. The J gene is TRBJ2-5, the V gene TRBV12-3 or TRBV12-4; D uncertain. Near its end, the DNA agrees better with TRBJ2-7, so the J call may be wrong. This CDR3 has 13 amino acids. CDR3 in DNA: TGTACCAGCAGTTTATTGACTCTGTACGAGCAGTACTTC. As protein: CTSSLLTLYEQYF.